One sample yielded the 32 T cell receptor beta chains listed below, sequenced in a study of shared clonotypes between healthy human individuals. Here immunoSEQ multiplex PCR was the method, and the copy in TCRdb shows in-frame clones only, minus some. The sample lists millions of clones, 85% to 95% occurring once. Source material: naive CD4+ T cells sorted from blood. The subset was: CD45RA+ positively selected. The receptor set was obtained from a young man in good health.

This chain joins TRBV7-9 and TRBJ1-2, with unresolved D. With 1 base removed from V and 5 bases from J, the gap between germline ends came to 14 bases. The germline gives CDR1 SEHNR, CDR2 FQNEAQ (reference sequence). The CDR3 consists of 15 residues. CDR3 sequence reads: CASSLGYAGVYGYTF. CDR3 nucleotides: TGTGCCAGCAGCTTAGGGTATGCAGGCGTATATGGCTACACCTTC.

The rearrangement uses TRBV28 and TRBJ1-2, with D tentatively TRBD1 (5 bases). This CDR3 has 14 amino acids. V was shortened by 6 bases and J by 4 bases, with 15 bases between the two germline ends. The germline CDR1 and CDR2 sequences are MDHEN and SYDVKM. The CDR3 is CASRGGTEFYGYTF. CDR3 DNA sequence: TGTGCCAGCAGGGGCGGGACGGAATTCTATGGCTACACCTTC.

This clone was counted only a few times. The chain links TRBV10-1 to TRBJ1-1, with a tentative D call TRBD1 (6 bases). The CDR3 totals 14 residues. Germline V gives CDR1 WNHNN, CDR2 SYGVQD (reference sequence). V lost 4 bases and J 4 bases, leaving 13 bases between the germline ends. The CDR3 nucleotides are TGCGCCAGCAGTGGAGGACAGTCCCCCACTGAAGCTTTCTTT. It codes for CASSGGQSPTEAFF.

The chain joins TRBV4-2 to TRBJ2-2, with 12 bases that match TRBD2. The CDR3 spans 17 residues. The J segment lost 5 bases and the V segment lost 2 bases, leaving 6 bases of the junction unmatched. Per germline, CDR1 LGHNA and CDR2 YNFKEQ. The CDR3 nucleotides are TGTGCCAGCAGCCAACGGACTAGCGGGGAGGGGACCGGGGAGCTGTTTTTT. Protein sequence: CASSQRTSGEGTGELFF.

The chain uses TRBV23-1 and TRBJ2-5, with D unresolved. TRBV23-1 is marked as an open reading frame, function uncertain. This CDR3 spans 15 amino acids. V lost 6 bases and J lost 1, with 15 bases in between. The DNA of the CDR3 is TGCGCCAGCAGCATGGGGAATAGGGTCCAAGAGACCCAGTACTTC. This translates into CASSMGNRVQETQYF.

The chain is built from TRBV12-2 and TRBJ2-1; the table names TRBD1, a call not compared with the DNA. TRBV12-2 is termed a pseudogene. This CDR3 is 16 amino acids long. The DNA for the CDR3 is TGTGCAAGTCGCTTACTGGACAGGGGGACCTACAATGAGCAGTTCTTC. Translating it yields CASRLLDRGTYNEQFF.

This chain joins TRBV6-1 and TRBJ2-5, with a weak D call TRBD1 (5 bases). V was shortened by 7 bases and J by 5 bases, with 14 bases between the two germline ends. The CDR3 is 13 amino acids. In germline, CDR1 is MNHNS, CDR2 SASEGT. The CDR3 DNA sequence: TGTGCCAGCACGCCTGGGGCGTGGGAGACCCAGTACTTC. Its translation is CASTPGAWETQYF.

The chain carries TRBV5-4 and TRBJ1-1; D gene uncertain. The CDR3 is 14 residues long. The germline CDR1 and CDR2 sequences are SGHNT and YYREEE (reference sequence). V lost 0 bases and J lost 1, with 7 bases in between. The CDR3 DNA sequence: TGTGCCAGCAGCTTGGAGGGTTCGAACACTGAAGCTTTCTTT. This encodes CASSLEGSNTEAFF. Together with reference TRBV5-4 and TRBJ1-1, the CDR3 gives the full variable domain: ETGVTQSPTHLIKTRGQQVTLRCSSQSGHNTVSWYQQALGQGPQFIFQYYREEENGRGNFPPRFSGLQFPNYSSELNVNALELDDSALYLCASSLEGSNTEAFFGQGTRLTVV.

This rearrangement joins TRBV5-4 to TRBJ2-3; possible D gene TRBD1, 7 bases. There are 14 residues in the CDR3. Trimming stripped 2 bases from V and 6 bases from J, with 13 bases between. The V gene's germline CDR1 is SGHNT and CDR2 YYREEE (reference sequence). In nucleotides, the CDR3 is TGTGCCAGCAGCTTTTTCAGGGGGAGGGATACGCAGTATTTT. Its protein is CASSFFRGRDTQYF.

CDR3 loop: CASSIEWGNIQYF. CDR3 nucleotide sequence: TGTGCCAGTAGTATAGAGTGGGGAAACATTCAGTACTTC. This chain joins TRBV19 and TRBJ2-4, with D uncertain. Trimming removed 0 bases from V and 6 bases from J, with 6 bases in between. Germline CDR1 and CDR2: LNHDA and SQIVND (reference sequence). This CDR3 is built from 13 residues.

J is TRBJ2-5 and V is TRBV6-6, with D possibly called TRBD1 or TRBD2 (5 bases each). V was clipped by 2 bases and J by 6 bases, with 16 bases between them. CDR1 MNHNY and CDR2 SVGAGI come from the germline V gene (reference sequence). The CDR3 spans 15 residues. This CDR3 is CASSYPGGGLKTQYF. In nucleotides, the CDR3 is TGTGCCAGCAGTTACCCAGGTGGGGGTCTGAAGACCCAGTACTTC.

The chain recombines TRBV19 with TRBJ2-1; D perhaps matches TRBD2 (5 bases). The CDR3 is 13 amino acids. CDR1 LNHDA and CDR2 SQIVND come from the germline V gene (reference sequence). The germline V and J ends were trimmed by 11 bases and 0 bases, with 11 bases remaining between them. CDR3 sequence reads: CASQRASYNEQFF. The CDR3 bases are TGTGCCTCACAGAGGGCCTCCTACAATGAGCAGTTCTTC. Drawing the rest from reference TRBV19 and TRBJ2-1, the complete variable domain is DGGITQSPKYLFRKEGQNVTLSCEQNLNHDAMYWYRQDPGQGLRLIYYSQIVNDFQKGDIAEGYSVSREKKESFPLTVTSAQKNPTAFYLCASQRASYNEQFFGPGTRLTVL.

This chain links TRBV11-3 with TRBJ1-1; TRBD1 matches 8 bases. The CDR3 sequence is 14 residues long. CDR1 is SGHNT, CDR2 YENEEA, per germline. The ends lost 7 bases at V and 5 bases at J; junction bases unmatched: 9. CDR3 in amino acids: CASTRDRGSTEAFF. The CDR3, as DNA: TGTGCCAGCACCCGCGACAGGGGATCGACTGAAGCTTTCTTT. Filled out from reference TRBV11-3 and TRBJ1-1, the complete variable domain reads EAGVVQSPRYKIIEKKQPVAFWCNPISGHNTLYWYLQNLGQGPELLIRYENEEAVDDSQLPKDRFSAERLKGVDSTLKIQPAELGDSAVYLCASTRDRGSTEAFFGQGTRLTVV.

The gene calls are TRBV18 and TRBJ2-5; TRBD1 aligns across 7 bases. The CDR3 is made up of 13 amino acids. From germline, CDR1 is KGHSH and CDR2 LQKENI. V trimming: 4 bases; J trimming: 3 bases; junction bases outside the gene matches: 2. CDR3 region: CASSLQGKETQYF. The CDR3 bases are TGTGCCAGCTCACTACAGGGGAAAGAGACCCAGTACTTC.

V and J are TRBV9 and TRBJ2-5, with TRBD1 matching 9 bases. The CDR3 spans 15 residues. The germline V gene encodes CDR1 SGDLS and CDR2 YYNGEE. J gave up 6 bases and V 3 bases, and 9 bases lay outside the gene matches. The CDR3 sequence is CASSGTGQGIKTQYF. Here the CDR3 DNA reads TGTGCCAGCAGCGGAACTGGACAGGGGATAAAGACCCAGTACTTC.

The chain carries TRBV2 and TRBJ1-2, with 9 bases aligning to TRBD1. This CDR3 has 13 amino acids. Germline V gene sequence: CDR1 SNHLY, CDR2 FYNNEI. V shed 7 bases and J 2 bases; nucleotides not matched to a gene: 2. In DNA, the CDR3 is TGTGCCAGCACTGGACAGGGGAACTATGGCTACACCTTC. This gives the protein CASTGQGNYGYTF.

Note on this clone: Other nucleotide sequences in the sample specify the same CDR3. This sequence joins TRBV6-5 and TRBJ2-7; 7 nucleotides agree with TRBD1. This CDR3 region has 14 residues. With 0 bases clipped from V and 2 bases from J, the junction kept 1 base outside the gene matches. The germline gives CDR1 MNHEY, CDR2 SVGAGI. CDR3 amino acids: CASSYSGTAYEQYF. The DNA for the CDR3 is TGTGCCAGCAGTTACTCAGGGACAGCCTACGAGCAGTACTTC.

V gene TRBV30 combines with J gene TRBJ2-3, with 9 nucleotides matching TRBD2. The germline V gene has CDR1 GTSNPN and CDR2 SVGIG (reference sequence). The CDR3 has 14 amino acids. The trim removed 5 bases at V and 2 bases at J, leaving 5 bases unmatched. The CDR3 sequence: CAWSRGGNTDTQYF. The CDR3 DNA reads as TGTGCCTGGTCGCGGGGGGGGAACACAGATACGCAGTATTTT.

This chain connects TRBV27 to TRBJ1-4; D uncertain. Trimming removed 5 bases at V and 0 bases at J, with 10 bases between. In germline, CDR1 is MNHEY, CDR2 SMNVEV (reference sequence). The CDR3 extends over 15 amino acids. The CDR3 spells CASSALGATNEKLFF. CDR3 DNA: TGTGCCAGCAGTGCCCTGGGTGCAACTAATGAAAAACTGTTTTTT.

The chain recombines TRBV4-2 with TRBJ2-7; the match to TRBD1 covers 10 bases. This CDR3 has 15 residues. Germline trimming cut 4 bases from V and 0 bases from J; bases unmatched to any gene: 3. Germline V gives CDR1 LGHNA, CDR2 YNFKEQ. The CDR3 sequence is CASSRDRGNSYEQYF. The CDR3 DNA reads TGTGCCAGCAGCCGGGACAGGGGAAACTCCTACGAGCAGTACTTC.

The V call is TRBV6-1, the J call TRBJ2-5; 8 bases line up with TRBD2. CDR3 length: 14 residues. V shed 5 bases and J 1 base; nucleotides not matched to a gene: 3. Germline V gene data show CDR1 as MNHNS and CDR2 as SASEGT. CDR3 bases: TGTGCCAGCAGTCCGGGGGGGGGCCAAGAGACCCAGTACTTC. Amino acid sequence: CASSPGGGQETQYF.

The chain couples TRBV30 to TRBJ2-5; a weak D match, TRBD2 (6 bases). V gave up 2 bases and J gave up 5 bases, with 12 bases separating them. CDR3 length: 13 amino acids. Germline lookup yields CDR1 GTSNPN and CDR2 SVGIG (reference sequence). The CDR3 DNA reads TGTGCCTGGAGTCTCGGGGACTGGGAGACCCAGTACTTC. Its translation is CAWSLGDWETQYF. Combining the CDR3 with reference TRBV30 and TRBJ2-5 gives the whole variable domain SQTIHQWPATLVQPVGSPLSLECTVEGTSNPNLYWYRQAAGRGLQLLFYSVGIGQISSEVPQNLSASRPQDRQFILSSKKLLLSDSGFYLCAWSLGDWETQYFGPGTRLLVL.

CDR3 in DNA: TGTGCCAGCAGCACCCGACTAGTAAACGAGACCCAGTACTTC. It is translated as CASSTRLVNETQYF. The V call is TRBV7-9, the J call TRBJ2-5; TRBD2 is a possible D gene (6 bases). V lost 5 bases to trimming and J lost 5 bases, with 15 bases between them. The CDR3 contains 14 residues. Germline V gene sequence: CDR1 SEHNR, CDR2 FQNEAQ (reference sequence).

This clone was observed once. The chain uses TRBV11-2 and TRBJ1-1; no reliable D call. CDR3 length: 12 amino acids. Germline CDR1 and CDR2: SGHAT and FQNNGV. V was pared by 5 bases and J by 11 bases, with 15 bases between. This chain's CDR3 is CASSLRRGDAFF. The CDR3 bases are TGTGCCAGCAGCCTACGACGGGGAGACGCTTTCTTT.

The chain recombines TRBV18 with TRBJ2-3; TRBD2 matches at 16 bases. CDR1 KGHSH and CDR2 LQKENI come from the germline V gene. With V trimmed by 3 bases and J by 2 bases, 5 bases remained unmatched. The CDR3 contains 18 residues. This CDR3 reads CASSPPGLAGGNTDTQYF. The CDR3 nucleotides read TGTGCCAGCTCACCTCCGGGACTAGCGGGAGGGAACACAGATACGCAGTATTTT.

This chain links TRBV7-2 with TRBJ1-4; D possibly corresponds to TRBD1 (5 bases). Germline V gene sequence: CDR1 SGHTA, CDR2 FQGNSA. V was trimmed by 4 bases and J by 8 bases, leaving 14 bases between them. This CDR3 is 14 amino acids long. The CDR3 loop is CASSSQGKTEKLFF. The DNA for the CDR3 is TGTGCCAGCAGCTCCCAGGGAAAAACGGAAAAACTGTTTTTT.

This chain connects TRBV5-1 to TRBJ1-2, with D perhaps matching TRBD1 (5 bases). Per the germline V gene, CDR1 is SGHRS and CDR2 is YFSETQ. The V end was cut by 0 bases, the J end by 4 bases, with 10 bases between. This CDR3 is 14 amino acids long. This CDR3 is CASSLEGEAYGYTF. The CDR3, as DNA: TGCGCCAGCAGCTTGGAAGGGGAGGCCTATGGCTACACCTTC.

The V call is TRBV7-8, the J call TRBJ1-2; 11 positions match TRBD1. The germline V gene has CDR1 SGHVS and CDR2 FQNEAQ. CDR3 length: 15 amino acids. The V and J ends lost 3 bases and 7 bases, in that order; junction bases with no gene match: 7. CDR3 bases: TGTGCCAGCAGCTTTGCAGGACAGGGGGCCGGTGGCTACACCTTC. Its protein product is CASSFAGQGAGGYTF.

A word on this clone: The sample contains more than one DNA sequence encoding this CDR3. The chain uses TRBV2 and TRBJ1-5, with D possibly TRBD1 on 6 matching bases. V dropped 6 bases and J dropped 4 bases, with 10 bases sitting between them. Germline V CDR1 and CDR2: SNHLY, FYNNEI. The CDR3 sequence is 13 residues long. The CDR3 loop is CASRETGNQPQHF. DNA of the CDR3: TGTGCCAGCAGGGAAACAGGGAATCAGCCCCAGCATTTT.

The V and J genes are TRBV7-2 and TRBJ2-7; the match to TRBD2 covers 14 bases. This CDR3 is 16 amino acids long. Trimming took 4 bases from V and 2 from J; bases not matched to a gene: 4. The germline V gene has CDR1 SGHTA and CDR2 FQGNSA. CDR3 sequence reads: CASSSRGLAGAYEQYF. The CDR3 DNA is TGTGCCAGCAGCTCGAGGGGACTAGCGGGAGCCTACGAGCAGTACTTC.

The CDR3, as DNA: TGTGCCAGCTCACCACCTAGCGGGTCCGGGGAGCTGTTTTTT. Translation: CASSPPSGSGELFF. The V call is TRBV18, the J call TRBJ2-2, with 7 bases matching TRBD2. Germline V gene lookup returns CDR1 KGHSH and CDR2 LQKENI. V lost 0 bases to trimming and J lost 6 bases; unmatched junction nucleotides: 1. This CDR3 comprises 14 residues.

The rearrangement joins TRBV11-2 to TRBJ2-7; a possible D gene is TRBD1 (5 bases). CDR3 length: 12 residues. Germline assignment: CDR1 SGHAT and CDR2 FQNNGV. The V and J ends lost 5 bases and 7 bases respectively, with 12 bases between them. CDR3 DNA: TGTGCCAGCAGCCCAGGGCCCCGGGAGCAGTACTTC. Translating it yields CASSPGPREQYF.